The 3 T cell receptor beta chains given below trace back to one sample, sequenced in a study of T cell responses to AZD1222 COVID-19 vaccine. This table comes from immunoSEQ multiplex PCR, and its TCRdb copy is limited to in-frame clones, with some not included. This sample has approximately 130,000 clones, with 90% found just once. The sequencing here drew on peripheral blood, taken on day 0 of AZD1222 vaccination. The receptors shown here come from an adult in good health.

This clone has a single count. The rearrangement links TRBV27 to TRBJ2-7; D is unclear. The V gene's germline CDR1 is MNHEY and CDR2 SMNVEV (reference sequence). This CDR3 spans 15 amino acids. Trimming took off 8 bases at V and 0 bases at J, with 17 bases between the two ends. CDR3 sequence: CASSFRLMSSYEQYF. The CDR3, as DNA: TGTGCCAGCTCTTTCAGGCTAATGAGCTCCTACGAGCAGTACTTC.

The chain employs TRBV7-8 and TRBJ2-5, with a possible D match to TRBD2 (6 bases). CDR3 size: 16 residues. Trimming removed 5 bases from V and 4 bases from J, with 20 bases in between. CDR1 is SGHVS and CDR2 is FQNEAQ in the germline V gene. CDR3 protein: CASSLRRDPLGETQYF. In nucleotides, the CDR3 is TGTGCCAGCAGCCTGCGGAGGGATCCCCTGGGAGAGACCCAGTACTTC.

The chain has TRBV3-1 (or the pseudogene TRBV3-2) and TRBJ2-3; 10 nucleotides agree with TRBD2. This CDR3 has 18 residues. V lost 3 bases and J lost 3; bases outside the gene matches: 12. Looked up from germline, CDR1 is LGHDT and CDR2 is YNNKEL (reference sequence). The CDR3 protein is CASSHNSGRAGETDTQYF. The CDR3 DNA is TGTGCCAGCAGCCATAACAGCGGGAGGGCCGGGGAGACAGATACGCAGTATTTT.